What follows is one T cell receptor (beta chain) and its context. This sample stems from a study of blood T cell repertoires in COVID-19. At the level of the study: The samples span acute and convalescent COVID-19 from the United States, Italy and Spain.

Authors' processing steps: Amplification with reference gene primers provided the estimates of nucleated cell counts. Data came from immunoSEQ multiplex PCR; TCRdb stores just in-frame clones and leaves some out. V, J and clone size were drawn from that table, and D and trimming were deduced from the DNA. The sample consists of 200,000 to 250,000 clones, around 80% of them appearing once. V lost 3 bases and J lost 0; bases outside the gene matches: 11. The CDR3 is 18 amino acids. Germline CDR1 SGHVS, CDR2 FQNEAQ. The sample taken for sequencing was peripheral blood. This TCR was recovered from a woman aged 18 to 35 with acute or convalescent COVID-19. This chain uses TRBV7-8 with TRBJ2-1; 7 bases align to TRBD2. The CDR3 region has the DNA TGTGCCAGCAGCTTGGGCCGGGCTAGCGGCCGCTCCTACAATGAGCAGTTCTTC. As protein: CASSLGRASGRSYNEQFF.